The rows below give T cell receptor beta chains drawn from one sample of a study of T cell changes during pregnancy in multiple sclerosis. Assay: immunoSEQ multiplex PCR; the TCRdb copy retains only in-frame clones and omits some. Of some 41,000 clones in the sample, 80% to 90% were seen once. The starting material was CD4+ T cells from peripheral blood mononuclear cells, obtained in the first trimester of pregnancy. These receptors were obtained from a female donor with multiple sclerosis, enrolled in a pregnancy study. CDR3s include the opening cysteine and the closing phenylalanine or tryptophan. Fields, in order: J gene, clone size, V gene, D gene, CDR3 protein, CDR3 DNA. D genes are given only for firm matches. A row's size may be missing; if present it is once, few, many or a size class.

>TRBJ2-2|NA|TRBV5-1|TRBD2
CASSLEPSGDTGELFF
TGCGCCAGCAGCTTGGAACCTAGCGGGGACACCGGGGAGCTGTTTTTT
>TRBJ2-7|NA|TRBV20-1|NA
CSALGVTQYF
TGCAGTGCCCTAGGGGTCACGCAGTACTTC
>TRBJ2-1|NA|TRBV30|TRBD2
CAWSYLGRAAEQFF
TGTGCCTGGAGCTATCTCGGGAGGGCCGCTGAGCAGTTCTTC
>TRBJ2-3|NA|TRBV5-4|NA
CASSPGGSTRTLTDTQYF
TGTGCCAGCAGCCCCGGGGGATCGACCCGGACCCTCACAGATACGCAGTATTTT
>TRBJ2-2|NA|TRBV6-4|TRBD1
CASSESHGTGYSGELFF
TGTGCCAGCAGTGAAAGCCACGGGACAGGTTATTCCGGGGAGCTGTTTTTT
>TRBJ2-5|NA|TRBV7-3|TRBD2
CASSSTLAGNQETQYF
TGTGCCAGCAGCTCCACACTAGCGGGGAACCAAGAGACCCAGTACTTC
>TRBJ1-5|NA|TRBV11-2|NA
CASSPSGSGHQPQHF
TGTGCCAGCAGCCCCTCAGGGTCAGGGCATCAGCCCCAGCATTTT
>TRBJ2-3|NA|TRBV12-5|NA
CASGLVRDSRTDTQYF
TGTGCTAGTGGTTTGGTGCGGGACTCCCGAACAGATACGCAGTATTTT
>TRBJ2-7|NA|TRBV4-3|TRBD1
CASSEGQGAQEQYF
TGCGCCAGCAGCGAGGGACAGGGGGCGCAGGAGCAGTACTTC
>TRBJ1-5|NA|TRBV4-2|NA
CASSQEGGGYSNQPQHF
TGTGCCAGCAGCCAGGAGGGAGGTGGGTATAGCAATCAGCCCCAGCATTTT
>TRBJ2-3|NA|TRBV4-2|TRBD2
CASSQVGGGSGSVDTQYF
TGTGCCAGCAGCCAAGTGGGGGGGGGTAGCGGGAGTGTAGATACGCAGTATTTT
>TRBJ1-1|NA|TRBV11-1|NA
CASSLSGYGNTEAFF
TGTGCCAGCAGCTTATCGGGATACGGGAACACTGAAGCTTTCTTT
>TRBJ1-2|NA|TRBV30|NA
CAWSTGGSYGYTF
TGTGCCTGGAGTACCGGTGGTTCCTATGGCTACACCTTC
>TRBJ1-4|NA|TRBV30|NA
CAWSFQGGEKLFF
TGTGCCTGGAGTTTCCAAGGAGGTGAAAAACTGTTTTTT
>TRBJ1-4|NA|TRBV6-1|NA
CASSENRSGYYREKLFF
TGTGCCAGCAGTGAAAATCGATCCGGGTATTATAGGGAAAAACTGTTTTTT
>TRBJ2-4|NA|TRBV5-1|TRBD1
CASSDSTGENIQYF
TGCGCCAGCAGCGATTCGACAGGGGAAAACATTCAGTACTTC
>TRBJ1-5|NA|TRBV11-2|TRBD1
CASSFGTGGGNQPQHF
TGTGCCAGCAGCTTTGGGACAGGGGGCGGCAATCAGCCCCAGCATTTT
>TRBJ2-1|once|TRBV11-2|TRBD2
CASSLDVSGRYNEQFF
TGTGCCAGCAGCTTAGATGTGAGCGGGAGATACAATGAGCAGTTCTTC
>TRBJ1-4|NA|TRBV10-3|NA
CAAGRDPNEKLFF
TGTGCCGCCGGACGGGATCCAAATGAAAAACTGTTTTTT
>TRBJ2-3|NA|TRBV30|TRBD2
CAWSVPGGVTDTQYF
TGTGCCTGGAGTGTACCGGGGGGGGTCACAGATACGCAGTATTTT
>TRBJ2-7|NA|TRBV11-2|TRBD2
CASSLGGGLAGGSYEQYF
TGTGCCAGCAGCCTAGGGGGGGGACTAGCGGGAGGATCCTACGAGCAGTACTTC
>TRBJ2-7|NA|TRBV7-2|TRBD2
CASSSSGASYEQYF
TGTGCCAGCAGCTCTAGCGGTGCGTCCTACGAGCAGTACTTC
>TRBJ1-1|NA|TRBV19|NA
CASSMRLTEAFF
TGTGCCAGTAGTATGCGGCTTACTGAAGCTTTCTTT
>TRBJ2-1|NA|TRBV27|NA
CASSLSSANTFYNEQFF
TGTGCCAGCAGTTTATCGTCCGCAAATACTTTCTACAATGAGCAGTTCTTC
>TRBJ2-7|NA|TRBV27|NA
CASSLTGVGGYEQYF
TGTGCCAGCAGTTTAACAGGGGTCGGAGGGTACGAGCAGTACTTC
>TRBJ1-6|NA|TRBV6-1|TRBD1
CASRDRQGPSSPLHF
TGTGCCAGCAGGGACAGACAGGGGCCAAGTTCACCCCTCCACTTT
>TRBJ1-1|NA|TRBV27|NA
CASSPRRENTEAFF
TGTGCCAGCAGTCCCCGACGGGAGAACACTGAAGCTTTCTTT
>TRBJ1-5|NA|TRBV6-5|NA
CASSYSHDSQPQHF
TGTGCCAGCAGTTACTCTCATGACTCTCAGCCCCAGCATTTT
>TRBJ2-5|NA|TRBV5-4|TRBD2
CASSPRVAGGLETQYF
TGTGCCAGCAGCCCCCGGGTAGCGGGGGGGCTCGAGACCCAGTACTTC
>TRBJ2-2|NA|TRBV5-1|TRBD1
CASSDTTGGTGELFF
TGCGCCAGCAGCGATACGACAGGGGGGACCGGGGAGCTGTTTTTT
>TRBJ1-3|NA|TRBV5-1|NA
CASSLPTDLSGNTIYF
TGCGCCAGCAGCCTTCCGACAGACCTCTCTGGAAACACCATATATTTT
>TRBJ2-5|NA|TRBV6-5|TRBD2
CASSFTGGGAWTQYF
TGTGCCAGCAGTTTTACTGGCGGGGGAGCGTGGACCCAGTACTTC
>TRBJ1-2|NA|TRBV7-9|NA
CASSFPAGGGYTF
TGTGCCAGCAGCTTCCCGGCCGGGGGTGGCTACACCTTC
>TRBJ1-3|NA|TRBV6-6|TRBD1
CASSQGASGNTIYF
TGTGCCAGCAGTCAGGGGGCCTCTGGAAACACCATATATTTT
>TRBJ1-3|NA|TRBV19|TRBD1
CASSRAGGSGNTIYF
TGTGCCAGTAGTCGAGCAGGGGGCTCTGGAAACACCATATATTTT
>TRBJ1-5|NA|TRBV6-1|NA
CASSDPDSRLNYQPQHF
TGTGCCAGCAGTGACCCGGACAGTCGACTTAATTACCAGCCCCAGCATTTT
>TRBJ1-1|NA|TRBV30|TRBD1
CAWRNSGTGDTEAFF
TGTGCCTGGAGGAACTCCGGGACAGGGGACACTGAAGCTTTCTTT
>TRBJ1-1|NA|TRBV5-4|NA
CASSLTLGGTEAFF
TGTGCCAGCAGCCTGACTCTGGGAGGGACTGAAGCTTTCTTT
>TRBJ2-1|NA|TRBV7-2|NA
CASRNAGAAQGNEQFF
TGTGCCAGCCGAAACGCGGGGGCGGCCCAAGGGAATGAGCAGTTCTTC
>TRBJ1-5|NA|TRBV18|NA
CASSLGVGASNQPQHF
TGTGCCAGCTCACTTGGTGTGGGCGCAAGCAATCAGCCCCAGCATTTT
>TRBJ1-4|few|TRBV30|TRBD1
CAWSGGTGNEKLFF
TGTGCCTGGAGTGGGGGGACAGGAAATGAAAAACTGTTTTTT
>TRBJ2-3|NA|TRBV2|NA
CARLTDTQYF
TGTGCCAGACTCACAGATACGCAGTATTTT
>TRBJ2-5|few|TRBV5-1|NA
CASRPGSTETQYF
TGCGCCAGCCGCCCGGGGAGTACAGAGACCCAGTACTTC
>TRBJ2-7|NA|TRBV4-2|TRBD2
CASSQGVTSGVSYEQYF
TGTGCCAGCAGCCAAGGAGTTACTAGCGGGGTCTCCTACGAGCAGTACTTC
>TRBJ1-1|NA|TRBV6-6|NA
CASSRTANTEAFF
TGTGCCAGCAGTCGAACAGCGAACACTGAAGCTTTCTTT
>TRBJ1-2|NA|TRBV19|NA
CASSFRALGSGYTF
TGTGCCAGTAGTTTCCGGGCCCTGGGGAGTGGCTACACCTTC
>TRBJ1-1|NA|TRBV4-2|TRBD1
CASSRNRGQVTEAFF
TGTGCCAGCAGCCGAAACAGGGGGCAAGTCACTGAAGCTTTCTTT
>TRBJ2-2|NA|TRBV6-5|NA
CASTRGNTGELFF
TGTGCCAGCACTCGGGGGAACACCGGGGAGCTGTTTTTT
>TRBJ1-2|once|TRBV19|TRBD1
CASRKGTGVAGGYGYTF
TGTGCCAGTAGAAAGGGGACAGGGGTCGCCGGGGGCTATGGCTACACCTTC
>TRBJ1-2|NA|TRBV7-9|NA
CASSFSGQNYGYTF
TGTGCCAGCAGCTTCAGCGGACAGAACTATGGCTACACCTTC
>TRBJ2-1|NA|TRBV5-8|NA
CASSLGAALRLGSSYNEQFF
TGTGCCAGCAGCTTGGGGGCGGCCTTACGACTAGGAAGCTCCTACAATGAGCAGTTCTTC